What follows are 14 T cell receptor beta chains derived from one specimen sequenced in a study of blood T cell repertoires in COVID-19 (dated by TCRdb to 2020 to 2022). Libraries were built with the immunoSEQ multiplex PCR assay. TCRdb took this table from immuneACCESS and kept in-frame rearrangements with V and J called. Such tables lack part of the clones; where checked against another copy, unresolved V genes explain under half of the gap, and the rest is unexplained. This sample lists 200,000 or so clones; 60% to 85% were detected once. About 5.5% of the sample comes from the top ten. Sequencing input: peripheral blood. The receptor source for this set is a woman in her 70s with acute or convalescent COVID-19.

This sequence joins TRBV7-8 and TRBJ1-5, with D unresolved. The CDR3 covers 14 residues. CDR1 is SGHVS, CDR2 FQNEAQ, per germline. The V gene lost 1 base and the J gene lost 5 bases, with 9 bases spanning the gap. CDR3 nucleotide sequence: TGTGCCAGCAGCTTAGGGGGAGCCGATCAGCCCCAGCATTTT. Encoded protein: CASSLGGADQPQHF.

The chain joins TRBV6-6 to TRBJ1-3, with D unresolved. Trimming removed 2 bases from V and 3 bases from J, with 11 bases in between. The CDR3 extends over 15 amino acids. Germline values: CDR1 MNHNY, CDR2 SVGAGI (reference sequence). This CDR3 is CASSYPELIGNTIYF. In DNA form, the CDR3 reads TGTGCCAGCAGTTACCCTGAACTGATTGGAAACACCATATATTTT.

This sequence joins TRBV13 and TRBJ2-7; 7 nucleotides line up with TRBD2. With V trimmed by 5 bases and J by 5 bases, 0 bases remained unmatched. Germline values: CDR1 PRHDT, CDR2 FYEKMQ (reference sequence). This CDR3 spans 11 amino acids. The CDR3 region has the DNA TGTGCCAGCAGCGGACTAGACGAGCAGTACTTC. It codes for CASSGLDEQYF.

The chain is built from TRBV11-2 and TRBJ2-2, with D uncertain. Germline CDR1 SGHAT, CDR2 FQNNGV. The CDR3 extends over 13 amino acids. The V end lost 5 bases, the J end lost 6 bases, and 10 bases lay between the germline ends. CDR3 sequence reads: CASSPDWAGELFF. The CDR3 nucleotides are TGTGCCAGCAGCCCCGACTGGGCCGGGGAGCTGTTTTTT.

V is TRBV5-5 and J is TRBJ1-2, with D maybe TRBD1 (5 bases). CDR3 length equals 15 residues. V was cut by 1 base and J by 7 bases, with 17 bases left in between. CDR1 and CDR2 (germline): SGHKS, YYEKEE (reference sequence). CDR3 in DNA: TGTGCCAGCAGCTTGTGGGCAGGGTCCCAAGTTGGCTACACCTTC. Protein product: CASSLWAGSQVGYTF. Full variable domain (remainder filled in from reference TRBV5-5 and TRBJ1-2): DAGVTQSPTHLIKTRGQQVTLRCSPISGHKSVSWYQQVLGQGPQFIFQYYEKEERGRGNFPDRFSARQFPNYSSELNVNALLLGDSALYLCASSLWAGSQVGYTFGSGTRLTVV.

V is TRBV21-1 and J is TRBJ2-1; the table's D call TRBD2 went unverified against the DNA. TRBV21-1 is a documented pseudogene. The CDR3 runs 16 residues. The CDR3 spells CASSQYGTSGHNEQFF. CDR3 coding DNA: TGTGCCAGCAGCCAGTACGGGACTAGCGGACACAATGAGCAGTTCTTC.

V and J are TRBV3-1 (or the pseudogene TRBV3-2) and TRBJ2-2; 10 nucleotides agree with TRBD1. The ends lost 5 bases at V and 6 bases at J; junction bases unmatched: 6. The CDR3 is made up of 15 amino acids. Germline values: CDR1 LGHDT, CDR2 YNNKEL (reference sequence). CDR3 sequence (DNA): TGTGCCAGCAGCTTACGGACAGGGGGTCCCGGGGAGCTGTTTTTT. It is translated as CASSLRTGGPGELFF.

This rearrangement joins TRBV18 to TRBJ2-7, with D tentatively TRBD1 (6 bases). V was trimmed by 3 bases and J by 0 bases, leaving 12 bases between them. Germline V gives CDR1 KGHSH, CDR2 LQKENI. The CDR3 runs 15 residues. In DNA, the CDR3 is TGTGCCAGCTCACCGACAGGTTCTAGCTCCTACGAGCAGTACTTC. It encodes CASSPTGSSSYEQYF.

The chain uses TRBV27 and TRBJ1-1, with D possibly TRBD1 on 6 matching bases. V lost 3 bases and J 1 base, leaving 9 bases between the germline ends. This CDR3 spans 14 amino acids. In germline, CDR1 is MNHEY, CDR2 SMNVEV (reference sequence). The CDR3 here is CASSLGGGNTEAFF. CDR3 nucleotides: TGTGCCAGCAGTTTGGGAGGGGGGAACACTGAAGCTTTCTTT.

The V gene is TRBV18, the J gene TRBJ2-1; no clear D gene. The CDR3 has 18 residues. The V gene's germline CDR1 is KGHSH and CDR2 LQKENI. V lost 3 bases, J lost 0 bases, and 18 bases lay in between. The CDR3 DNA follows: TGTGCCAGCTCACCTCTAACAGAAGACGGTTACTCCTACAATGAGCAGTTCTTC. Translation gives CASSPLTEDGYSYNEQFF.

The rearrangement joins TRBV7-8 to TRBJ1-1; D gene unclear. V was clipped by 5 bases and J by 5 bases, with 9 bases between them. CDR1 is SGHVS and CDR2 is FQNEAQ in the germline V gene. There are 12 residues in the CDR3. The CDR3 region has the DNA TGTGCCAGCAGCCAGGAGGGAACTGAAGCTTTCTTT. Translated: CASSQEGTEAFF.

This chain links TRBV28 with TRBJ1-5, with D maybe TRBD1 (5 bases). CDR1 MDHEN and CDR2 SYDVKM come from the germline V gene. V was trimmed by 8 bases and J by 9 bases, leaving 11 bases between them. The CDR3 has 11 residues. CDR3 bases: TGTGCCAGCCGGGGGGGAGGGCCCCAGCATTTT. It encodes CASRGGGPQHF.

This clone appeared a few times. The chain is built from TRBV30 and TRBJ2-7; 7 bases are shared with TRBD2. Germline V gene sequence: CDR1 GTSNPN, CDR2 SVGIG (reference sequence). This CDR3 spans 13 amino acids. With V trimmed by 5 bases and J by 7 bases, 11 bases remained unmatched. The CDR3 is CAWAGVGGGEQYF. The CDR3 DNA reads TGTGCCTGGGCCGGCGTAGGCGGGGGTGAGCAGTACTTC. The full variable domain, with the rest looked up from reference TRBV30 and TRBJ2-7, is SQTIHQWPATLVQPVGSPLSLECTVEGTSNPNLYWYRQAAGRGLQLLFYSVGIGQISSEVPQNLSASRPQDRQFILSSKKLLLSDSGFYLCAWAGVGGGEQYFGPGTRLTVT.

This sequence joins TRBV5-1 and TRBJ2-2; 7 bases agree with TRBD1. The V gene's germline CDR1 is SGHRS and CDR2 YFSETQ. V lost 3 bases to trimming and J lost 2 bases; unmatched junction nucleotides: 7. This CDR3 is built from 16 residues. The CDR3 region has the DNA TGCGCCAGCAGCTCGACAGGGTCCCTTAACACCGGGGAGCTGTTTTTT. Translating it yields CASSSTGSLNTGELFF. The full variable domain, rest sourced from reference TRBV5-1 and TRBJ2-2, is KAGVTQTPRYLIKTRGQQVTLSCSPISGHRSVSWYQQTPGQGLQFLFEYFSETQRNKGNFPGRFSGRQFSNSRSEMNVSTLELGDSALYLCASSSTGSLNTGELFFGEGSRLTVL.